This T cell receptor (beta chain) was captured in a study of blood T cell repertoires in COVID-19. Study overall: The analysed material was cDNA or gDNA that came from T cells, B-cell-depleted T cells, or PBMCs.

In the source study's methods: For nucleated cells, counts were estimated from reference gene primer amplification. Measured with immunoSEQ multiplex PCR; TCRdb has only the in-frame clones, and not every one. Clone size and V and J calls were adopted from that table, with D and trimming inferred from the DNA. The repertoire includes 650,000 to 800,000 clones, about 87% of them detected once, and about 0.26% sits in the top ten. This clone was observed once. Germline V lookup: CDR1 SGHKS, CDR2 YYEKEE (reference sequence). With 0 bases clipped from V and 5 bases from J, the junction kept 4 bases outside the gene matches. This CDR3 has 14 residues.

Sample: peripheral blood. The receptor was isolated from a woman under 30 with acute or convalescent COVID-19. The chain uses TRBV5-5 and TRBJ2-5; 7 bases align to TRBD1. CDR3 amino acids: CASSLVGTVETQYF. The CDR3 DNA sequence: TGTGCCAGCAGCTTGGTGGGGACAGTGGAGACCCAGTACTTC.